This T cell receptor (beta chain) was identified in a study of blood T cell repertoires in COVID-19 (dated by TCRdb to the early 2020s). Turning to the overall study: Collaborator samples came from the United States, Italy and Spain and covered acute and convalescent phases of COVID-19. The prospective study material was composed of cDNA or gDNA derived from T cells, B-cell-depleted T cells, or PBMCs. Samples were obtained from the ongoing ImmuneRACE study (first 160 participants) and from roughly 1,300 subjects provided by 6 global collaborators. The repertoires were released in a freely available public database intended as a resource for research on the immune response to SARS-CoV-2. Where available, HLA class I and class II types were obtained from metadata supplied by the sample provider rather than from assay-based typing. Sample metadata almost always included a de-identified subject ID, COVID-19 status, age in years and sex. Subjects who had been exposed to COVID-19, were actively infected with it, or had recovered from it provided the deeply sampled blood TCRbeta repertoires that made up the dataset.

In the prospective study, participants were roughly 18 to 89 years old, resided in 24 geographic areas of the United States, and were enrolled through a virtual design. Cohort assignment in the prospective study relied on participant-reported clinical history from a screening survey and a study questionnaire. A participant counted as exposed if, within 2 weeks of entering the study, that participant had been in contact with someone who had a PCR-confirmed or clinician-diagnosed COVID-19 case. Mobile phlebotomists in the prospective study collected whole blood, serum and a nasopharyngeal or oropharyngeal swab from every participant. Additional blood draws and questionnaires over an approximately 2-month period could optionally be provided by prospective study participants. Before DNA extraction, blood samples from the prospective study were shipped at room temperature or frozen. Concerning this clone itself: The antigen this receptor binds is unknown. Base-call qualities are not available, and no considerably larger clone is one nucleotide away.

The full study reports these points: How much clinical and demographic metadata was included differed by source and by participant, and the metadata was provided uncurated.

TCRbeta CDR3 regions were amplified from genomic DNA using the immunoSEQ Assay, a bias-controlled multiplex PCR. The authors processed their data as follows. The number of nucleated cells in each sample was estimated from the amplification of reference gene primers within the assay. To quantify the absolute abundance of each unique TCRbeta CDR3 rearrangement, sequence reads were collapsed and filtered. For each sample, productive Simpson clonality was calculated by taking the square root of Simpson's diversity index across productive rearrangements. TCRdb took this table from immuneACCESS and kept in-frame rearrangements with V and J called. Such tables lack part of the clones; where checked against another copy, unresolved V genes explain under half of the gap, and the rest is unexplained. The V and J calls and clone size are taken from that table; D and trimming were inferred from the DNA. The sample contains 350,000 or so clones, roughly 90% of them found a single time. The ten largest clones take up 1% of the sample.

The clonotype originates from a woman younger than 45 who had been exposed to COVID-19. The sequenced sample consisted of PBMCs or T cells enriched from blood (not recorded which).

This receptor has the CDR3 CASSPWTGGDFRSPLHF. The sequenced DNA is TGTGCCAGCTCCCCCTGGACAGGGGGTGATTTTCGGTCACCCCTCCACTTT. This receptor chain uses TRBV18 and TRBJ1-6; 10 bases in the middle match TRBD1. Trimmed from V: 6 bases; trimmed from J: 10 bases; junction bases lacking a gene match: 15. Based on the germline V gene, the CDR1 and CDR2 sequences are KGHSH and LQKENI. There are 17 amino acids in the CDR3, from cysteine to phenylalanine inclusive. The CDR3 DNA has 51 bases and is translated from base 1.